This T cell receptor (beta chain) comes out of a study of shared clonotypes between healthy human individuals. Generated by immunoSEQ multiplex PCR, the TCRdb table keeps only in-frame clones and is missing some. The data hold about 1.1 million clones, with about 84% observed a single time. This clone showed up just a few times. Its antigen is unknown. CD4+ cell separation produced CD45RA+ naive and CD45RA-negative memory subsets. Germline V gene sequence: CDR1 MGHRA, CDR2 YSYEKL. This CDR3 is 15 amino acids long. Trimming removed 2 bases from V and 5 bases from J, with 13 bases in between. Study results and limitations: Clonotype sharing among donors was expected to depend on sequencing depth. The genetic and exposure-history diversity represented was limited by few donors. Generation probability values for non-shared clonotypes were lower than those for clonotypes shared by all four donors.

J is TRBJ2-1 and V is TRBV4-1; the D gene could be TRBD1 or TRBD2 (6 bases each). This clonotype originated in a young man in good health. Some clones in this sample may be carry-over from other donors' samples. Sequenced material: memory CD4+ T cells from PBMCs. Subset specified: CD45RA-negative fraction. CDR3 loop: CASSQPGRGHNEQFF. The CDR3 DNA reads TGCGCCAGCAGCCAACCGGGACGGGGGCACAATGAGCAGTTCTTC.